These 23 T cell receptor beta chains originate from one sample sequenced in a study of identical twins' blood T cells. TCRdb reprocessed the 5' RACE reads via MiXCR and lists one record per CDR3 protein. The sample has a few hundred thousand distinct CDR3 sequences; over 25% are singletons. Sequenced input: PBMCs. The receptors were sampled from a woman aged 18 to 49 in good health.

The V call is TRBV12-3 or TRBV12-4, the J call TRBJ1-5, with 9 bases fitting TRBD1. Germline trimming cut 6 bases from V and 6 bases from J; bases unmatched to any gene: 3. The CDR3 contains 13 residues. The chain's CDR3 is CASRGTGSQPQHF. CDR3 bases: TGTGCCAGCAGAGGGACAGGGAGTCAGCCCCAGCATTTT.

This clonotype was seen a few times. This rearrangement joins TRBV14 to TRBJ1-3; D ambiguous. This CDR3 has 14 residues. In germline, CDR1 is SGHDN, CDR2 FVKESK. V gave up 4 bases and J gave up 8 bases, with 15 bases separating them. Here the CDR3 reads CASSPPGWSDTIYF. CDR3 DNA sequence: TGTGCCAGCAGCCCCCCGGGTTGGAGCGACACCATATATTTT.

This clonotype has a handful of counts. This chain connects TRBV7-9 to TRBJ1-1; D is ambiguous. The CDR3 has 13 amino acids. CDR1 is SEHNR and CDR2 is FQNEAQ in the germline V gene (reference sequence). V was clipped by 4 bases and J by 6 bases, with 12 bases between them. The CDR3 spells CASSSTRDSEAFF. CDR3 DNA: TGTGCCAGCAGCTCGACTAGGGATTCTGAAGCTTTCTTT. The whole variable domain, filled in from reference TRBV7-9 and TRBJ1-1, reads DTGVSQNPRHKITKRGQNVTFRCDPISEHNRLYWYRQTLGQGPEFLTYFQNEAQLEKSRLLSDRFSAERPKGSFSTLEIQRTEQGDSAMYLCASSSTRDSEAFFGQGTRLTVV.

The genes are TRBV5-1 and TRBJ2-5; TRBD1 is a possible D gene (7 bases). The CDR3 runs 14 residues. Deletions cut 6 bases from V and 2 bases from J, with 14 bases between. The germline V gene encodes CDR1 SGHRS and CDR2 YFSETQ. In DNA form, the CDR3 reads TGCGCCAGCACCGCGGGACAGAGGCAAGAGACCCAGTACTTC. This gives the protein CASTAGQRQETQYF.

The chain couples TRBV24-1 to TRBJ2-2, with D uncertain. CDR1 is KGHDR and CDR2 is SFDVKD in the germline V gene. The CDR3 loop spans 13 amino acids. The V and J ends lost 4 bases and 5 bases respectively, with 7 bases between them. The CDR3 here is CATSDPGTGELFF. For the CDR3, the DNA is TGTGCCACCAGTGACCCCGGTACCGGGGAGCTGTTTTTT.

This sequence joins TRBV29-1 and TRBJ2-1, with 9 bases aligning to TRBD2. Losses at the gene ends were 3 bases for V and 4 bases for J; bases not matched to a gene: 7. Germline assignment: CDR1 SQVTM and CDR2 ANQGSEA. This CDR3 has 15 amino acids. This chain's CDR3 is CSVERAGGLYNEQFF. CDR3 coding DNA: TGCAGCGTTGAGAGAGCGGGAGGATTATACAATGAGCAGTTCTTC.

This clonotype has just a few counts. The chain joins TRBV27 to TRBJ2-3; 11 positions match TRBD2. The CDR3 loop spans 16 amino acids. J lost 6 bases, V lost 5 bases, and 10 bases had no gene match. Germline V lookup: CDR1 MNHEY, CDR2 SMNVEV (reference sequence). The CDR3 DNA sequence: TGTGCCAGCAGTGCTCGACTAGCGGGACTCCGCGATACGCAGTATTTT. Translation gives CASSARLAGLRDTQYF.

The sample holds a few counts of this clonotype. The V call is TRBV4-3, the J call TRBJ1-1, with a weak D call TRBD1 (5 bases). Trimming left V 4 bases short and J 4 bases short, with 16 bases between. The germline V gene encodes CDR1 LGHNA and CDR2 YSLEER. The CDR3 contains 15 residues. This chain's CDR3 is CASSRTVREGTEAFF. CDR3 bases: TGCGCCAGCAGCCGCACCGTCAGGGAGGGCACTGAAGCTTTCTTT.

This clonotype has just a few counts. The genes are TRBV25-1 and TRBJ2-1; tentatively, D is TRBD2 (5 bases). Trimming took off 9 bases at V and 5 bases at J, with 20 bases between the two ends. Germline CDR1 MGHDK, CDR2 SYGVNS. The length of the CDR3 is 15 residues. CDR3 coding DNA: TGTGCCAGTGGCGATACTAGTAGCCGAGACAATGAGCAGTTCTTC. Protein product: CASGDTSSRDNEQFF.

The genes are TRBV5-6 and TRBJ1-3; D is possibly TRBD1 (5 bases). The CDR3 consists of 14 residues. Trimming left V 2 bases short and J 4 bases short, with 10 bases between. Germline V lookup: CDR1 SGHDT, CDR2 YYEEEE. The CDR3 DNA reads TGTGCCAGCAGCTTCGGACAAATAGGAAACACCATATATTTT. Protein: CASSFGQIGNTIYF.

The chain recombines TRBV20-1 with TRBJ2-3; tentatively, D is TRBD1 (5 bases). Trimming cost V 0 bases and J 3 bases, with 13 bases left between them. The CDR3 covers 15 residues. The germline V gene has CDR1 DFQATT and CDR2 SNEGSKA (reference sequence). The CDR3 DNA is TGCAGTGCTAGAGATTGGACACTCAGGACAGATACGCAGTATTTT. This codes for CSARDWTLRTDTQYF.

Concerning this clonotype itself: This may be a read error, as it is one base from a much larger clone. CDR3 in DNA: TGCGTCAGCAGAACAGGGGCCTCCGACAATGAGCAGTTCTTC. The encoded protein is CVSRTGASDNEQFF. V and J are TRBV4-1 and TRBJ2-1; TRBD1 matches 7 bases. Germline CDR1 reads MGHRA; CDR2 reads YSYEKL. CDR3 length equals 14 residues.

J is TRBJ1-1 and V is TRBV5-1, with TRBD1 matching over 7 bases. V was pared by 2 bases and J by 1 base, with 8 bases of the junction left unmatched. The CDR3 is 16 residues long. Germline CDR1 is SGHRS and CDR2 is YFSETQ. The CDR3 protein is CASSFLTGNGNTEAFF. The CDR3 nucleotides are TGCGCCAGCAGCTTCCTGACAGGGAACGGGAACACTGAAGCTTTCTTT.

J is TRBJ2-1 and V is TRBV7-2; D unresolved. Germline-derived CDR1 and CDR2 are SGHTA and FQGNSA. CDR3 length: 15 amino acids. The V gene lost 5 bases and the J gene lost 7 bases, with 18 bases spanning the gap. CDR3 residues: CASSLGRTPLNEQFF. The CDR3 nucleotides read TGTGCCAGCAGCCTTGGCCGGACCCCCTTGAATGAGCAGTTCTTC.

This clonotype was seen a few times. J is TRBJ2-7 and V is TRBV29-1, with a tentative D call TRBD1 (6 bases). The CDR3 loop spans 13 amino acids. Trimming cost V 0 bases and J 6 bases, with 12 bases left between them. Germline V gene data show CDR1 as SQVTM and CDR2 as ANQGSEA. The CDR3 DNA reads TGCAGCGTTGAAGAGGGGGCTGTGGGCGAGCAGTACTTC. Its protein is CSVEEGAVGEQYF.

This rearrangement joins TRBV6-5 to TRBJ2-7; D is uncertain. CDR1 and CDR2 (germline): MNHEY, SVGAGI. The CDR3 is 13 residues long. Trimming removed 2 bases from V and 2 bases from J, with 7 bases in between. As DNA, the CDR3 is TGTGCCAGCAGTTACCGGCAGACCTACGAGCAGTACTTC. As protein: CASSYRQTYEQYF.

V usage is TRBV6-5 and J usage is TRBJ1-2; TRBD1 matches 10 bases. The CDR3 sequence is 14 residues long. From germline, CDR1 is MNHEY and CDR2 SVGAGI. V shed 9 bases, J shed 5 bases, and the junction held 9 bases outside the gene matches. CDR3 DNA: TGTGCCAGTCTGTCCACGGACAGGGGGTATGGCTACACCTTC. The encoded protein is CASLSTDRGYGYTF.

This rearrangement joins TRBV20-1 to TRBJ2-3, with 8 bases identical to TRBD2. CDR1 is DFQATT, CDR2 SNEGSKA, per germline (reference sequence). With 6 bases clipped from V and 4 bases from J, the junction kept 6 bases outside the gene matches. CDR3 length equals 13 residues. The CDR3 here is CSARTGGADTQYF. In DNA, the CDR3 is TGCAGTGCCAGGACCGGGGGGGCAGATACGCAGTATTTT.

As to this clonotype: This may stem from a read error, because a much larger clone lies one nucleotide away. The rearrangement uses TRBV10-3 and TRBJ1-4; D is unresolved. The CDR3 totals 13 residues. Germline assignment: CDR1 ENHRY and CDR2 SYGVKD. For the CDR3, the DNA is TGTGACATCAGTGAGGTCTCGGTCGGGAAACTGTTTTTT. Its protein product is CDISEVSVGKLFF.

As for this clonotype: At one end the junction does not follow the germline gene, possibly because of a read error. The CDR3 nucleotides read TGCAGCGTTGTGTCCCGGAACACCGGGGAGCTGGTTTTT. Encoded protein: CSVVSRNTGELVF. The chain is built from TRBV29-1 and TRBJ2-2, with a weak D call TRBD2 (5 bases). The CDR3 contains 13 residues. Germline CDR1 reads SQVTM; CDR2 reads ANQGSEA.

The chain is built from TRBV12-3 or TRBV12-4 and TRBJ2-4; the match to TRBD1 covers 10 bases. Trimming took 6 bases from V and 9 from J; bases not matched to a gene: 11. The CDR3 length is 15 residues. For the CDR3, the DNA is TGTGCCAGCAGGTCCCGGGACAGGGGATGGGGCATTCAGTACTTC. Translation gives CASRSRDRGWGIQYF.

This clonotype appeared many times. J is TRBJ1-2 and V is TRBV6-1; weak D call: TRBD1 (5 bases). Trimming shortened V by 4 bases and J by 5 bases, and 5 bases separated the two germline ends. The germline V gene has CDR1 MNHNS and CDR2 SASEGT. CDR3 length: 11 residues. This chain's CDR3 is CASSAGYGYTF. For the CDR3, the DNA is TGTGCCAGCAGTGCAGGGTATGGCTACACCTTC.

The CDR3 DNA reads as TGTGCCAGCAACCAAGGGACTAGCGGGAGGTCGTCTGAGCAGTTCTTC. Translating it yields CASNQGTSGRSSEQFF. The genes are TRBV6-2 or TRBV6-3 and TRBJ2-1; 15 nucleotides align to TRBD2. The V and J ends lost 7 bases and 9 bases, in that order; junction bases with no gene match: 10. This CDR3 comprises 16 residues. Looked up from germline, CDR1 is MNHEY and CDR2 is SVGEGT.